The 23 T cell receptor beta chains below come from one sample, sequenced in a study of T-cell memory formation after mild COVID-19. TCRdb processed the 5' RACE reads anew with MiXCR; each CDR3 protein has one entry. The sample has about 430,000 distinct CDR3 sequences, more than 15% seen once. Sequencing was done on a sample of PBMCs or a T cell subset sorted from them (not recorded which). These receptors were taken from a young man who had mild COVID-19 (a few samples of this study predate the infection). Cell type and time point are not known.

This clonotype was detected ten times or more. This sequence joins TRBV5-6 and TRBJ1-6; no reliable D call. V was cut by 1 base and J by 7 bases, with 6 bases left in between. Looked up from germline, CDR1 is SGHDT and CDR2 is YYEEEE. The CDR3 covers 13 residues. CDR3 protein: CASSLPGNSPLHF. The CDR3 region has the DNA TGTGCCAGCAGCTTGCCGGGAAATTCACCCCTCCACTTT.

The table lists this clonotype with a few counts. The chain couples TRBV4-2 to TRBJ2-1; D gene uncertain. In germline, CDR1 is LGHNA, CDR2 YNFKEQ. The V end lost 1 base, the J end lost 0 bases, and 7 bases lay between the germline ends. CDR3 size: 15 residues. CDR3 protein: CASSQAQSSYNEQFF. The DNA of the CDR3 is TGTGCCAGCAGCCAAGCCCAAAGCTCCTACAATGAGCAGTTCTTC.

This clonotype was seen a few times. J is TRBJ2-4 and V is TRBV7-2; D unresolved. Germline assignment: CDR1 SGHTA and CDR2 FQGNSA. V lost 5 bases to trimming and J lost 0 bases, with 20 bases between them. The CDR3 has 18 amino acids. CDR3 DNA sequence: TGTGCCAGCAGCCCGGGCGGTATTGGGGTTTTAGCCAAAAACATTCAGTACTTC. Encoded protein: CASSPGGIGVLAKNIQYF.

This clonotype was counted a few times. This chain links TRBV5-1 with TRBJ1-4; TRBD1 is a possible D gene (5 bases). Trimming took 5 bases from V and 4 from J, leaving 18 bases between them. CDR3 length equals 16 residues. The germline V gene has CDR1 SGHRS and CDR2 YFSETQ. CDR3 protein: CASSLDRKPNNEKLFF. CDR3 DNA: TGCGCCAGCAGTCTCGACAGAAAGCCAAATAATGAAAAACTGTTTTTT.

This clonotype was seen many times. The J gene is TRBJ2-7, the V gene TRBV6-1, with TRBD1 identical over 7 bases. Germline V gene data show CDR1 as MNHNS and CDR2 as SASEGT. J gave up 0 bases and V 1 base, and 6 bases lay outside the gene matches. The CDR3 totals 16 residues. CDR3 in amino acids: CASSEEAGDSSYEQYF. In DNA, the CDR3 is TGTGCCAGCAGTGAAGAGGCAGGGGACAGCTCCTACGAGCAGTACTTC.

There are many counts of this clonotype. For the CDR3, the DNA is TGCGCCAGCAGCTCCCCTTTGAACACTGAAGCTTTCTTT. This sequence encodes CASSSPLNTEAFF. This rearrangement joins TRBV5-1 to TRBJ1-1; D is unclear. The CDR3 totals 13 residues. CDR1 is SGHRS, CDR2 YFSETQ, per germline. Trimming pared 3 bases from V and 0 bases from J, leaving 6 bases between. Looking up the rest from reference TRBV5-1 and TRBJ1-1 gives the full variable domain: KAGVTQTPRYLIKTRGQQVTLSCSPISGHRSVSWYQQTPGQGLQFLFEYFSETQRNKGNFPGRFSGRQFSNSRSEMNVSTLELGDSALYLCASSSPLNTEAFFGQGTRLTVV.

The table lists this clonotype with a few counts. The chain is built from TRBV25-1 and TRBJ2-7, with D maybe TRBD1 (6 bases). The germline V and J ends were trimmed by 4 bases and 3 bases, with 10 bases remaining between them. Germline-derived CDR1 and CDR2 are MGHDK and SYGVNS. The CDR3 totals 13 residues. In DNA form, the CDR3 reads TGTGCCAGCAGTGGGCAGGGGCTCTACGAGCAGTACTTC. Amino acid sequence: CASSGQGLYEQYF.

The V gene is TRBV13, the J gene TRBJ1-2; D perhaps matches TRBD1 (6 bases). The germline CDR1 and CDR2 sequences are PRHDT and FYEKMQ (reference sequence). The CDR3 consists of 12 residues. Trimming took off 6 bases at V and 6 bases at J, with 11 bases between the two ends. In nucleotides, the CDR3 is TGTGCCAGCAGACAGGGATGGGATGGCTACACCTTC. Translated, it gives CASRQGWDGYTF. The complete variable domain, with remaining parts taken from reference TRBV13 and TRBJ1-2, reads AAGVIQSPRHLIKEKRETATLKCYPIPRHDTVYWYQQGPGQDPQFLISFYEKMQSDKGSIPDRFSAQQFSDYHSELNMSSLELGDSALYFCASRQGWDGYTFGSGTRLTVV.

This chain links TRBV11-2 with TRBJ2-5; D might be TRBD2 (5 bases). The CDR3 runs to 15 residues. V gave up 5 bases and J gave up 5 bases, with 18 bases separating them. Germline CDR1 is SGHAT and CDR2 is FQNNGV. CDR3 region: CASSPGFDVMETQYF. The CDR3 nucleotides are TGTGCCAGCAGCCCGGGATTTGATGTAATGGAGACCCAGTACTTC.

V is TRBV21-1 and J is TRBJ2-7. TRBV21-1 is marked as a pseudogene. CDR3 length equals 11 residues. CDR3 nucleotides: TGTGCCAAGTTGTCGGTATACGAGCAGTACGTC. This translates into CAKLSVYEQYV.

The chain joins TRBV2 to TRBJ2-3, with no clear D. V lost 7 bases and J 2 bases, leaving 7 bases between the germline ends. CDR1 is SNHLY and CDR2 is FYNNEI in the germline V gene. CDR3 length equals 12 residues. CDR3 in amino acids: CASTGDTDTQYF. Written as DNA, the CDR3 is TGTGCCAGCACTGGAGACACAGATACGCAGTATTTT.

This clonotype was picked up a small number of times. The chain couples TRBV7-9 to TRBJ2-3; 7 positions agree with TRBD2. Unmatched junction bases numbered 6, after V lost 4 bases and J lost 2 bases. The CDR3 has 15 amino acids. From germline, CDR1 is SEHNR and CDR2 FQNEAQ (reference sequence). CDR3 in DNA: TGTGCCAGCAGCTGGATGGGGGGGATCACAGATACGCAGTATTTT. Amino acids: CASSWMGGITDTQYF.

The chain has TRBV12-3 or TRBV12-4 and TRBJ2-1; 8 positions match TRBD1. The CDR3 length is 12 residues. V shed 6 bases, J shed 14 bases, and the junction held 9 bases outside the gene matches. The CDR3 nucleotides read TGTGCCAGCAGCTCCGGACAGGGCGAGAAGTTCTTC. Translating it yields CASSSGQGEKFF.

DNA of the CDR3: TGTGCCAGCAGTTACGGAAGTGGTAATGAAAAACTGTTTTTT. This codes for CASSYGSGNEKLFF. The rearrangement links TRBV6-5 to TRBJ1-4; D not certain. V lost 2 bases to trimming and J lost 4 bases, with 8 bases between them. The CDR3 length is 14 residues. Germline CDR1 and CDR2: MNHEY and SVGAGI.

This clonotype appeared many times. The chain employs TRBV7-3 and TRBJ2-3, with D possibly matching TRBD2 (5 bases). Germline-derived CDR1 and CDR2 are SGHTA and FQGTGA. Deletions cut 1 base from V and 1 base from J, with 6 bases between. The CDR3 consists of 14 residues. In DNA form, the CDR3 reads TGTGCCAGCAGCTTAATCGGGGGCACAGATACGCAGTATTTT. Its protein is CASSLIGGTDTQYF.

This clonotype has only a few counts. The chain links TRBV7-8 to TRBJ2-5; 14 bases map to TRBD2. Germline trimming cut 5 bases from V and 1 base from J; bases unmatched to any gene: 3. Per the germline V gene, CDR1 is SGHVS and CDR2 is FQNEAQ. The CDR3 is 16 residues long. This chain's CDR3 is CASSQGLAGAQETQYF. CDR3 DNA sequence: TGTGCCAGCAGCCAGGGACTAGCGGGGGCCCAAGAGACCCAGTACTTC.

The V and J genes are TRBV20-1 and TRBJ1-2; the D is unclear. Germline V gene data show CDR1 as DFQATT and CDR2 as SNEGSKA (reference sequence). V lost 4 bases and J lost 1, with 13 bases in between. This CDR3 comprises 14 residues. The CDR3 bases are TGCAGTGCTAATCGTAGAGGTCTTAACTATGGCTACACCTTC. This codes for CSANRRGLNYGYTF.

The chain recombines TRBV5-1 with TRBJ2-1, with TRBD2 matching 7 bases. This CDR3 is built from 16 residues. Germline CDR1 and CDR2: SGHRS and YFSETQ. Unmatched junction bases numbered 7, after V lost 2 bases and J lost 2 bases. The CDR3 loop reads CASSFSGRGTYNEQFF. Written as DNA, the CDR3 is TGCGCCAGCAGCTTCTCGGGGCGGGGGACCTACAATGAGCAGTTCTTC.

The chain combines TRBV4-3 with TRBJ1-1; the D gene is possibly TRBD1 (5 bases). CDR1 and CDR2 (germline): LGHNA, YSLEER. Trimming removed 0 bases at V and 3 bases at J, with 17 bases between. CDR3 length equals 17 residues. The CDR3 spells CASSQDVVARDYTEAFF. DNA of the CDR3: TGCGCCAGCAGCCAAGATGTAGTCGCCCGGGACTACACTGAAGCTTTCTTT.

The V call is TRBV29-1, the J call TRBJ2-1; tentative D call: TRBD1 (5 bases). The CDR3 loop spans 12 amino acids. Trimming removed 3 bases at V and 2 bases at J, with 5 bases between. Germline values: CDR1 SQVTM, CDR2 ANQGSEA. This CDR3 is CSVETAYNEQFF. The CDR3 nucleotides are TGCAGCGTTGAGACAGCCTACAATGAGCAGTTCTTC.

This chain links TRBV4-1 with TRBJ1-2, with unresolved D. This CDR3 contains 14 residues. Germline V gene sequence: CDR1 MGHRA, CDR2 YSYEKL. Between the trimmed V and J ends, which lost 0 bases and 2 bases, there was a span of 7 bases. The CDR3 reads CASSQESLNYGYTF. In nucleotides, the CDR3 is TGCGCCAGCAGCCAAGAGTCGTTGAACTATGGCTACACCTTC.

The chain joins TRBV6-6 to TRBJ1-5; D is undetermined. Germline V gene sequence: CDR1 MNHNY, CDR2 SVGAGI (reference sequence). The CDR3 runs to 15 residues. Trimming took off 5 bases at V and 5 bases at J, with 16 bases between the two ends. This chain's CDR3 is CASSPLPRADQPQHF. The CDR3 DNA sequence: TGTGCCAGCAGTCCTTTACCAAGGGCCGATCAGCCCCAGCATTTT.

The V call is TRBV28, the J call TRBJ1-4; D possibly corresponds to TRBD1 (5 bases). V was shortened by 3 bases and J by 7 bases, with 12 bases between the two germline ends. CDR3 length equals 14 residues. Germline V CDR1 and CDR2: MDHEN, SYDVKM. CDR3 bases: TGTGCCAGCAGTTTGCCCGGGGGTGGTGAAAAACTGTTTTTT. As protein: CASSLPGGGEKLFF. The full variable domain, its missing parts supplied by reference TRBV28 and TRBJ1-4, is DVKVTQSSRYLVKRTGEKVFLECVQDMDHENMFWYRQDPGLGLRLIYFSYDVKMKEKGDIPEGYSVSREKKERFSLILESASTNQTSMYLCASSLPGGGEKLFFGSGTQLSVL.